The clone carrying this TCR beta chain was counted only a few times. What it binds is unknown. A read error is possible here, since a much larger clone lies one base away. With constant-segment primers, 5'RACE yielded cDNA libraries of TCR alpha and TCR beta that carried sample barcodes and UMIs. TCRdb re-derived calls from the 5' RACE reads in MiXCR, one entry per CDR3 protein. The table records around 390,000 distinct CDR3 sequences, 15% to 20% of them present only once. The CDR3 length is 16 residues. Trimming removed 3 bases from V and 1 base from J, with 15 bases in between. Per the germline V gene, CDR1 is LGHNA and CDR2 is YSLEER. The data are from a study of T-cell memory formation after mild COVID-19. Study-level background: Among the donors, TCR clusters were largely specific to each donor.

Study-level points and caveats: Memory cells collected pre-infection included some clones that later responded, suggesting cross-reactive memory joined. CD4+ clones that contracted lay mainly in CM and EM; CD8+ ones lay in EMRA.

This sequence joins TRBV4-3 and TRBJ2-5; tentatively, D is TRBD1 or TRBD2 (5 bases each). The sequence derives from a man aged 18 to 29 who had mild COVID-19 (a few samples of this study predate the infection). Cell type and time point are not known. The sequencing sample was made of PBMCs or a T cell subset sorted from them (not recorded which). CDR3 amino acids: CASSHGARPGQETQYF. The CDR3 region has the DNA TGCGCCAGCAGCCACGGGGCCCGTCCCGGCCAAGAGACCCAGTACTTC.